These 27 T cell receptor beta chains share one sample of origin, sequenced in a study of CD8+ T cells in alopecia areata. In each case, RNA was isolated and then reverse transcribed into cDNA as the sequencing template. The repertoire was sequenced with immunoSEQ multiplex PCR; TCRdb's copy has only in-frame clones and lacks some. The sample consists of about 270,000 clones, 60% of them appearing once. Stated treatment: oral pan-JAK inhibitor, 5-10 mg twice daily. The sample here was CD4+ T cells sorted from blood, taken at week 52, from a patient treated with tofacitinib. The receptor set was obtained from a human donor with alopecia areata.

This clone is a singleton in its sample. V gene TRBV2 combines with J gene TRBJ2-5, with D possibly TRBD1 on 5 matching bases. Per germline, CDR1 SNHLY and CDR2 FYNNEI. This CDR3 has 16 amino acids. The V and J ends lost 5 bases and 2 bases respectively, with 18 bases between them. In DNA form, the CDR3 reads TGTGCCAGCAGTCCATTGGGCCCTGGGGCTCAAGAGACCCAGTACTTC. Translation: CASSPLGPGAQETQYF. Full variable domain (rest looked up from reference TRBV2 and TRBJ2-5): EPEVTQTPSHQVTQMGQEVILRCVPISNHLYFYWYRQILGQKVEFLVSFYNNEISEKSEIFDDQFSVERPDGSNFTLKIRSTKLEDSAMYFCASSPLGPGAQETQYFGPGTRLLVL.

CDR3 in DNA: TGTGCCAGCAAGGACTCTGGGGCCAACGTCCTGACTTTC. Its protein product is CASKDSGANVLTF. This chain uses TRBV7-3 with TRBJ2-6; D remains unclear. Trimming took 7 bases from V and 0 from J, leaving 4 bases between them. Germline V gene lookup returns CDR1 SGHTA and CDR2 FQGTGA. The CDR3 loop spans 13 amino acids. Drawing the rest from reference TRBV7-3 and TRBJ2-6, the complete variable domain is GAGVSQTPSNKVTEKGKYVELRCDPISGHTALYWYRQSLGQGPEFLIYFQGTGAADDSGLPNDRFFAVRPEGSVSTLKIQRTERGDSAVYLCASKDSGANVLTFGAGSRLTVL.

The chain recombines TRBV7-2 with TRBJ2-1, with D uncertain. The CDR3 contains 15 residues. Trimming removed 1 base at V and 3 bases at J, with 10 bases between. The germline V gene encodes CDR1 SGHTA and CDR2 FQGNSA. CDR3 bases: TGTGCCAGCAGCTTAGGGATGACGATCTACAATGAGCAGTTCTTC. Its translation: CASSLGMTIYNEQFF.

This chain uses TRBV19 with TRBJ1-4; D ambiguous. CDR3 length equals 11 residues. Trimming cost V 10 bases and J 8 bases, with 11 bases left between them. CDR1 and CDR2 (germline): LNHDA, SQIVND (reference sequence). CDR3 loop: CATRTQEKLFF. The CDR3 DNA reads TGTGCCACCAGGACGCAGGAAAAACTGTTTTTT.

The chain uses TRBV30 and TRBJ2-1; 9 bases agree with TRBD2. Unmatched junction bases numbered 5, after V lost 5 bases and J lost 12 bases. CDR1 and CDR2 (germline): GTSNPN, SVGIG (reference sequence). The CDR3 spans 11 residues. The CDR3 DNA sequence: TGTGCCTGGGGCGGGGGGGCCCTGCAGTTCTTC. This codes for CAWGGGALQFF.

This clone was picked up one time. The chain recombines TRBV27 with TRBJ2-1; TRBD2 matches at 9 bases. This CDR3 has 15 residues. Losses at the gene ends were 4 bases for V and 8 bases for J; bases not matched to a gene: 9. Germline assignment: CDR1 MNHEY and CDR2 SMNVEV (reference sequence). The CDR3 is CASSSLRGGLDEQFF. The CDR3 coding sequence is TGTGCCAGCAGTTCTCTGCGGGGGGGCCTCGATGAGCAGTTCTTC.

This clone was counted a single time. The chain joins TRBV30 to TRBJ1-2, with D unresolved. This CDR3 region has 17 residues. Germline V gene lookup returns CDR1 GTSNPN and CDR2 SVGIG (reference sequence). Trimming took 4 bases from V and 11 from J, leaving 32 bases between them. DNA of the CDR3: TGTGCCTGGAATGGGCAAGCCGGGCAGGAGCTTTTCGCGGGGTACACCTTC. This gives the protein CAWNGQAGQELFAGYTF.

This clone was seen just once. The chain couples TRBV7-6 to TRBJ2-1, with 8 bases fitting TRBD2. From germline, CDR1 is SGHVS and CDR2 FNYEAQ. The junction had 6 bases not matched to a gene; V was cut back by 1 base and J by 4 bases. The CDR3 covers 16 residues. The CDR3 sequence is CASSLGSGVRYNEQFF. The CDR3 nucleotides are TGTGCCAGCAGCTTAGGTAGCGGGGTAAGGTACAATGAGCAGTTCTTC.

CDR3 DNA sequence: TGTGCCAGCAGCCAAGACCCCTCTGGGGCCAACGTCCTGACTTTC. Amino acids: CASSQDPSGANVLTF. The chain couples TRBV6-1 to TRBJ2-6; D uncertain. Trimming took 6 bases from V and 0 from J, leaving 9 bases between them. CDR1 and CDR2 (germline): MNHNS, SASEGT. This CDR3 has 15 residues.

DNA of the CDR3: TGCGCCAGCAGCCAGAGTTCTAGCGGGGGGTCGGGAAAGACCCAGTACTTC. Protein: CASSQSSSGGSGKTQYF. The chain recombines TRBV4-1 with TRBJ2-5; 11 bases fit TRBD2. J was trimmed by 6 bases and V by 3 bases; bases with no gene match: 12. The CDR3 totals 17 residues. Germline V gene sequence: CDR1 MGHRA, CDR2 YSYEKL.

This chain joins TRBV4-3 and TRBJ2-5; D is uncertain. V dropped 0 bases and J dropped 7 bases, with 9 bases sitting between them. Germline V gene lookup returns CDR1 LGHNA and CDR2 YSLEER. This CDR3 comprises 13 residues. The CDR3 protein is CASSQEQDGTQYF. The CDR3 nucleotides are TGCGCCAGCAGCCAAGAGCAGGATGGGACCCAGTACTTC.

This clone was counted a few times. The V call is TRBV27, the J call TRBJ2-5, with 7 bases identical to TRBD1. V dropped 7 bases and J dropped 2; count of bases not matched to a gene: 4. There are 13 residues in the CDR3. Germline V gene sequence: CDR1 MNHEY, CDR2 SMNVEV (reference sequence). In DNA, the CDR3 is TGTGCCAGCATGGACAGGTTTCAAGAGACCCAGTACTTC. Encoded protein: CASMDRFQETQYF.

The chain recombines TRBV5-1 with TRBJ2-6; perhaps TRBD2 as D (6 bases). CDR3 length equals 18 residues. The germline V and J ends were trimmed by 1 base and 0 bases, with 14 bases remaining between them. Germline CDR1 and CDR2: SGHRS and YFSETQ. The DNA for the CDR3 is TGCGCCAGCAGCTTGTTCGGGGGTTTCGCCTCTGGGGCCAACGTCCTGACTTTC. As protein: CASSLFGGFASGANVLTF.

The rearrangement uses TRBV5-6 and TRBJ2-7, with unresolved D. This CDR3 contains 13 residues. Germline CDR1 reads SGHDT; CDR2 reads YYEEEE. Trimming removed 0 bases from V and 3 bases from J, with 7 bases in between. The CDR3 region has the DNA TGTGCCAGCAGCTTGGCAGTCCACTACGAGCAGTACTTC. It yields the protein CASSLAVHYEQYF.

The genes are TRBV7-3 and TRBJ2-5; either TRBD1 or TRBD2 may fit D (5 bases each). Per germline, CDR1 SGHTA and CDR2 FQGTGA. The CDR3 sequence is 14 residues long. V lost 4 bases and J lost 2, with 11 bases in between. The CDR3 sequence: CASSYGGRQETQYF. Written as DNA, the CDR3 is TGTGCCAGCAGCTATGGGGGTCGTCAAGAGACCCAGTACTTC.

J is TRBJ1-2 and V is TRBV5-6; TRBD1 might be the D (6 bases). V shed 2 bases and J shed 12 bases, with 20 bases lying between them. The CDR3 has 14 amino acids. Per the germline V gene, CDR1 is SGHDT and CDR2 is YYEEEE. CDR3 region: CASSFRDIPGADTF. CDR3 DNA sequence: TGTGCCAGCAGCTTTCGGGACATACCAGGGGCGGACACCTTC.

The sample holds a few counts of this clone. The V call is TRBV30, the J call TRBJ1-4; perhaps TRBD1 as D (6 bases). V lost 3 bases and J lost 10, with 12 bases in between. The germline CDR1 and CDR2 sequences are GTSNPN and SVGIG (reference sequence). The CDR3 consists of 12 residues. In nucleotides, the CDR3 is TGTGCCTGGAGAGAGGAGGGGGGAAAACTGTTTTTT. Translated: CAWREEGGKLFF.

V and J are TRBV11-2 and TRBJ2-7, with D hard to call. The CDR3 is 12 residues long. Trimming removed 4 bases from V and 2 bases from J, with 6 bases in between. The V gene's germline CDR1 is SGHAT and CDR2 FQNNGV. The CDR3 region has the DNA TGTGCCAGCAGCTCGGGCCCCTACGAGCAGTACTTC. Translation: CASSSGPYEQYF.

V and J are TRBV9 and TRBJ1-1; D gene uncertain. This CDR3 has 12 amino acids. In germline, CDR1 is SGDLS, CDR2 YYNGEE. V dropped 3 bases and J dropped 2 bases, with 5 bases sitting between them. CDR3 in DNA: TGTGCCAGCAGCGCCCTTAACACTGAAGCTTTCTTT. This encodes CASSALNTEAFF.

The chain uses TRBV30 and TRBJ1-3; 9 bases align to TRBD1. Looked up from germline, CDR1 is GTSNPN and CDR2 is SVGIG (reference sequence). The CDR3 covers 16 residues. V dropped 1 base and J dropped 4; count of bases not matched to a gene: 8. In nucleotides, the CDR3 is TGTGCCTGGAGTGCTTCGCGGACAGGGGTGGGAAACACCATATATTTT. Its protein product is CAWSASRTGVGNTIYF.

The chain employs TRBV30 and TRBJ1-4, with D unclear. The CDR3 extends over 14 amino acids. Looked up from germline, CDR1 is GTSNPN and CDR2 is SVGIG (reference sequence). With 5 bases removed from V and 4 bases from J, the gap between germline ends came to 14 bases. The CDR3 here is CAWAPVQLNEKLFF. The CDR3 region has the DNA TGTGCCTGGGCCCCGGTACAGCTTAATGAAAAACTGTTTTTT.

The CDR3 loop reads CASSGQRGVNEQFF. CDR3 bases: TGTGCCAGCTCGGGACAGCGAGGAGTCAATGAGCAGTTCTTC. V usage is TRBV18 and J usage is TRBJ2-1, with 7 bases matching TRBD1. This CDR3 has 14 amino acids. Trimming took 6 bases from V and 6 from J; bases not matched to a gene: 8. Germline CDR1 KGHSH, CDR2 LQKENI.

The chain carries TRBV5-1 and TRBJ2-6; D remains unclear. The V gene lost 0 bases and the J gene lost 0 bases, with 4 bases spanning the gap. CDR3 length: 15 residues. The V gene's germline CDR1 is SGHRS and CDR2 YFSETQ. The chain's CDR3 is CASSLDASGANVLTF. CDR3 DNA: TGCGCCAGCAGCTTGGACGCCTCTGGGGCCAACGTCCTGACTTTC.

The rearrangement uses TRBV5-6 and TRBJ2-5, with D uncertain. The V and J ends lost 2 bases and 5 bases respectively, with 16 bases between them. Per germline, CDR1 SGHDT and CDR2 YYEEEE. The CDR3 runs 15 residues. The CDR3 DNA follows: TGTGCCAGCAGCTTATGGCCCCAAAACTCCGAGACCCAGTACTTC. It is translated as CASSLWPQNSETQYF.

The chain combines TRBV10-3 with TRBJ2-3; D is uncertain. Germline V gives CDR1 ENHRY, CDR2 SYGVKD. There are 15 residues in the CDR3. Trimming shortened V by 0 bases and J by 6 bases, and 13 bases separated the two germline ends. DNA of the CDR3: TGTGCCATCAGTGAGTCGGGTCAGTTTGGGGATACGCAGTATTTT. Its protein is CAISESGQFGDTQYF.

The rearrangement joins TRBV30 to TRBJ2-2, with D unclear. Germline V CDR1 and CDR2: GTSNPN, SVGIG (reference sequence). Trimming removed 3 bases at V and 4 bases at J, with 12 bases between. This CDR3 has 14 residues. CDR3 sequence: CAWRGGWATGELFF. CDR3 sequence (DNA): TGTGCCTGGAGGGGCGGCTGGGCCACCGGGGAGCTGTTTTTT.

The J gene is TRBJ2-7, the V gene TRBV7-2; 9 bases agree with TRBD1. Germline V CDR1 and CDR2: SGHTA, FQGNSA. The CDR3 has 15 amino acids. The ends lost 5 bases at V and 5 bases at J; junction bases unmatched: 10. CDR3 sequence (DNA): TGTGCCAGCAGCCTCAGCCGGGACAGGGCCCACGAGCAGTACTTC. It specifies CASSLSRDRAHEQYF.